This TCR beta chain appears in the sequencing data of a study of T cells in Graves' hyperthyroidism and ophthalmopathy. At the level of the study: Peripheral blood specimens were obtained at initial diagnosis, prior to any treatment.

Comments on this clonotype: Antigen unknown.

Patients aged 18 to 65 had newly diagnosed hyperthyroidism that had lasted under 2 months. Lactation, pregnancy, other autoimmune disease or uncontrolled infection excluded patients. Deletions cut 9 bases from V and 7 bases from J, with 6 bases between. The CDR3 is made up of 10 amino acids. Germline CDR1 SNHLY, CDR2 FYNNEI. Regarding the study as a whole: The model forecast ophthalmopathy, anticipating it by a median about six months before onset.

There were TCR beta CDR3 regions amplified from RNA transcripts. When the TCR CDR3 underwent first-round RT-PCR, the HTBI primer set was used. TCRdb processed the multiplex PCR reads anew with MiXCR; each CDR3 protein has one entry. The table shows 370,000 or so distinct CDR3 sequences, with roughly 14% occurring only once. Sequencing input: blood. The receptor comes from a man between 25 and 39 years old with Graves' hyperthyroidism that later progressed to Graves' ophthalmopathy. The chain uses TRBV2 and TRBJ2-2; the D is unclear. The CDR3 sequence is CARGGGELFF. The CDR3, as DNA: TGTGCCAGGGGTGGCGGGGAGCTGTTTTTT.